Presented here are 18 T cell receptor beta chains from one specimen sequenced in a study of blood T cell repertoires in COVID-19. Data came from immunoSEQ multiplex PCR; TCRdb stores just in-frame clones and leaves some out. Of about 130,000 clones in the sample, about 86% were seen once. The sample taken for sequencing was peripheral blood. The receptors stem from a woman between 50 and 59 years old with acute or convalescent COVID-19.

This clone was seen a single time. The chain carries TRBV6-5 and TRBJ1-5; D is perhaps TRBD1 (6 bases). Germline V CDR1 and CDR2: MNHEY, SVGAGI. The CDR3 length is 14 residues. With 8 bases removed from V and 0 bases from J, the gap between germline ends came to 11 bases. This chain's CDR3 is CASQDSNSNQPQHF. The CDR3 DNA reads as TGTGCCAGCCAGGACAGCAATAGCAATCAGCCCCAGCATTTT.

The rearrangement uses TRBV5-4 and TRBJ2-2; 8 bases are shared with TRBD2. Germline values: CDR1 SGHNT, CDR2 YYREEE (reference sequence). V shed 4 bases and J 6 bases; nucleotides not matched to a gene: 5. The CDR3 is 14 residues long. The CDR3: CASSPKAGAGELFF. The DNA for the CDR3 is TGTGCCAGCAGCCCGAAAGCGGGGGCCGGGGAGCTGTTTTTT.

This clone was counted only a few times. The rearrangement joins TRBV9 to TRBJ2-1; 14 bases match TRBD2. V gave up 3 bases and J gave up 15 bases; unmatched junction bases: 8. This CDR3 is built from 14 residues. From germline, CDR1 is SGDLS and CDR2 YYNGEE. The CDR3 DNA is TGTGCCAGCAGCGCCGGGACTAGCGGGGGCAGGGTGTTCTTC. Translated: CASSAGTSGGRVFF.

V gene TRBV7-3 combines with J gene TRBJ2-2; 9 bases fit TRBD2. The trim removed 5 bases at V and 5 bases at J, leaving 12 bases unmatched. Germline lookup yields CDR1 SGHTA and CDR2 FQGTGA. CDR3 length: 17 residues. This chain's CDR3 is CASSVSGTSSPTGELFF. In DNA, the CDR3 is TGTGCCAGCAGCGTGAGCGGGACTAGCTCACCGACCGGGGAGCTGTTTTTT.

V gene TRBV5-1 combines with J gene TRBJ2-1; 12 bases line up with TRBD2. Per the germline V gene, CDR1 is SGHRS and CDR2 is YFSETQ. The CDR3 is made up of 15 amino acids. J gave up 8 bases and V 4 bases, and 7 bases lay outside the gene matches. The CDR3 protein is CASSLASGGADEQFF. The DNA of the CDR3 is TGCGCCAGCAGCCTAGCTAGCGGGGGGGCCGATGAGCAGTTCTTC.

The chain recombines TRBV10-3 with TRBJ2-7; the D gene is possibly TRBD1 (6 bases). V was trimmed by 8 bases and J by 2 bases, leaving 13 bases between them. Germline V CDR1 and CDR2: ENHRY, SYGVKD. The CDR3 length is 13 residues. Written as DNA, the CDR3 is TGTGCCATCTCAGGACAGTCCGCCTACGAGCAGTACTTC. Translating it yields CAISGQSAYEQYF.

V usage is TRBV7-8 and J usage is TRBJ1-5; D unclear. Looked up from germline, CDR1 is SGHVS and CDR2 is FQNEAQ. This CDR3 comprises 13 residues. V lost 3 bases to trimming and J lost 3 bases, with 6 bases between them. The CDR3 sequence: CASSLRFNQPQHF. The CDR3 region has the DNA TGTGCCAGCAGCTTGAGATTCAATCAGCCCCAGCATTTT.

V and J are TRBV27 and TRBJ1-1; D unresolved. Trimming shortened V by 5 bases and J by 0 bases, and 10 bases separated the two germline ends. The CDR3 is made up of 14 amino acids. In germline, CDR1 is MNHEY, CDR2 SMNVEV (reference sequence). The CDR3 reads CASSLRGLNTEAFF. The CDR3 DNA follows: TGTGCCAGCAGTCTAAGAGGGTTGAACACTGAAGCTTTCTTT.

The chain is built from TRBV2 and TRBJ1-4, with TRBD1 as a possible D gene (6 bases). The CDR3 loop spans 14 amino acids. Germline CDR1 is SNHLY and CDR2 is FYNNEI. V lost 7 bases to trimming and J lost 12 bases, with 21 bases between them. The CDR3 protein is CASKIETGLSELFF. The CDR3 region has the DNA TGTGCCAGCAAAATTGAGACAGGCCTCTCCGAACTGTTTTTT.

This clone has only a few counts. This chain uses TRBV4-1 with TRBJ1-5, with TRBD1 matching 7 bases. The CDR3 is 16 amino acids. V trimming: 5 bases; J trimming: 5 bases; junction bases outside the gene matches: 12. Germline V gene lookup returns CDR1 MGHRA and CDR2 YSYEKL. Written as DNA, the CDR3 is TGCGCCAGCAGCGTCCGGGCTGGGACAGCTGATCAGCCCCAGCATTTT. This gives the protein CASSVRAGTADQPQHF.

In this sample, this clone turned up a few times. This chain uses TRBV28 with TRBJ1-6; 9 nucleotides line up with TRBD1. Germline V gene sequence: CDR1 MDHEN, CDR2 SYDVKM. Germline trimming cut 6 bases from V and 7 bases from J; bases unmatched to any gene: 13. The CDR3 contains 17 residues. The CDR3 is CASSSATGGGRNSPLHF. The CDR3 bases are TGTGCCAGCAGCTCCGCGACAGGGGGAGGTCGGAATTCACCCCTCCACTTT.

The chain carries TRBV18 and TRBJ1-5; D remains unclear. The ends were cut back, 4 bases at V and 0 bases at J, with 4 bases in the middle. Per the germline V gene, CDR1 is KGHSH and CDR2 is LQKENI. This CDR3 comprises 13 residues. CDR3: CASSQSSNQPQHF. CDR3 sequence (DNA): TGTGCCAGCTCACAGAGTAGCAATCAGCCCCAGCATTTT.

This clone was observed a handful of times. The V call is TRBV16, the J call TRBJ2-5; D possibly corresponds to TRBD1 (5 bases). Germline V gene sequence: CDR1 KGHSY, CDR2 FQNENV. The CDR3 length is 15 residues. Deletions cut 2 bases from V and 4 bases from J, with 14 bases between. The DNA of the CDR3 is TGTGCCAGCAGCCAAGTTGCCCAAGGGGCAGAGACCCAGTACTTC. It encodes CASSQVAQGAETQYF.

This clone was counted a few times. The chain has TRBV6-4 and TRBJ2-2, with a weak D call TRBD1 (6 bases). V was clipped by 0 bases and J by 4 bases, with 9 bases between them. The germline CDR1 and CDR2 sequences are MRHNA and SNTAGT. The CDR3 has 15 amino acids. The CDR3 sequence is CASSDSDSPTGELFF. The CDR3 region has the DNA TGTGCCAGCAGTGACTCGGACAGTCCCACCGGGGAGCTGTTTTTT.

The V gene is TRBV14, the J gene TRBJ2-1, with 9 positions matching TRBD2. CDR3 length: 18 amino acids. The junction had 7 bases not matched to a gene; V was cut back by 1 base and J by 0 bases. The V gene's germline CDR1 is SGHDN and CDR2 FVKESK. CDR3 in amino acids: CASSQGISGGSSYNEQFF. The DNA for the CDR3 is TGTGCCAGCAGCCAAGGTATTAGCGGGGGAAGCTCCTACAATGAGCAGTTCTTC.

The genes are TRBV10-1 and TRBJ1-6; 9 nucleotides line up with TRBD1. Trimming took 4 bases from V and 7 from J; bases not matched to a gene: 8. CDR1 WNHNN and CDR2 SYGVQD come from the germline V gene (reference sequence). The CDR3 has 16 residues. CDR3 DNA: TGCGCCAGCAGTGCCGGGACAGGGTTGGGCAATTCACCCCTCCACTTT. Translating it yields CASSAGTGLGNSPLHF.

This chain links TRBV6-5 with TRBJ1-3; unclear D gene. CDR3 length: 15 amino acids. Trimming pared 6 bases from V and 0 bases from J, leaving 12 bases between. The V gene's germline CDR1 is MNHEY and CDR2 SVGAGI. The CDR3 loop reads CASRPGIPSGNTIYF. CDR3 coding DNA: TGTGCCAGCAGGCCGGGGATCCCCTCTGGAAACACCATATATTTT.

As for this clone: This sample also contains other DNA sequences that code for the same CDR3. The J gene is TRBJ1-1, the V gene TRBV18; no definite D call. Germline-derived CDR1 and CDR2 are KGHSH and LQKENI. CDR3 size: 12 residues. V lost 2 bases and J lost 5, with 6 bases in between. Here the CDR3 DNA reads TGTGCCAGCTCACCAACCAGGACTGAAGCTTTCTTT. It translates to CASSPTRTEAFF.